This note documents a single T cell receptor beta chain sequence. No antigen is known for it. The CDR3 runs to 15 residues. V lost 6 bases and J lost 1, with 12 bases in between. CDR1 is LNHDA, CDR2 SQIVND, per germline (reference sequence). This entry belongs to a study of T cell repertoires in cytomegalovirus infection. Findings and caveats of the study: Cumulative frequency (of public TCR beta family members) identified carriers of CMV plus the relevant HLA.

TCRdb reprocessed the reads with MiXCR, giving one entry per CDR3 protein. The sample shows around 900,000 distinct CDR3 sequences, roughly 30% of them seen only once. The sequences come from cultured CD8+ T cells from PBMCs, collected from culture after CMV antigen stimulation. The chain has TRBV19 and TRBJ2-2; D might be TRBD2 (5 bases). The sequence was obtained from a human donor in good health (CMV status not recorded). Some clones in this sample may be carry-over from other donors' samples. The CDR3 is CASRRRGMNTGELFF. DNA of the CDR3: TGTGCCAGTAGGAGGAGAGGGATGAACACCGGGGAGCTGTTTTTT. Combining the CDR3 with reference TRBV19 and TRBJ2-2 gives the whole variable domain DGGITQSPKYLFRKEGQNVTLSCEQNLNHDAMYWYRQDPGQGLRLIYYSQIVNDFQKGDIAEGYSVSREKKESFPLTVTSAQKNPTAFYLCASRRRGMNTGELFFGEGSRLTVL.